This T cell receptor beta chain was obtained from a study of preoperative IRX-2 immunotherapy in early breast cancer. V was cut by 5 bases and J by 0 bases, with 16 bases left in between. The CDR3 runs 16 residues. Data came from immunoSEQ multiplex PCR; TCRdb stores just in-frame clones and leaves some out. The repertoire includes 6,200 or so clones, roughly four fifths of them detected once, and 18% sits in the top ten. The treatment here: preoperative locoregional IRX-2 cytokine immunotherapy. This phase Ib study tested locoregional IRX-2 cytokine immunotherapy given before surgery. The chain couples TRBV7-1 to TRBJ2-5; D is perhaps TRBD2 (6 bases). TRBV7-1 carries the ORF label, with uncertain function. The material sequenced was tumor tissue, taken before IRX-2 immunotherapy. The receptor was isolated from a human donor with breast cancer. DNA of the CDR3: TGTGCCAGCAGCCAAGCCCCGGGACTTTACCAAGAGACCCAGTACTTC. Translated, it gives CASSQAPGLYQETQYF.